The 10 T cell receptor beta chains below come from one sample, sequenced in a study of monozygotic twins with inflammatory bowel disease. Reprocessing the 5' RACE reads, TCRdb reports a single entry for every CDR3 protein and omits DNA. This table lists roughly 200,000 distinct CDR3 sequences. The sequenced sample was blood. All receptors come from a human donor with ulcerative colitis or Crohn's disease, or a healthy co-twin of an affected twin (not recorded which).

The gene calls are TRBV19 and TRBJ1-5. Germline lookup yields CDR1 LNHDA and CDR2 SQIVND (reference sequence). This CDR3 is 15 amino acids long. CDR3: CASRWVSYSNQPQHF.

The CDR3 reads CASSVVGLGGHGYTF. The chain uses TRBV9 and TRBJ1-2. The V gene's germline CDR1 is SGDLS and CDR2 YYNGEE. This CDR3 contains 15 residues.

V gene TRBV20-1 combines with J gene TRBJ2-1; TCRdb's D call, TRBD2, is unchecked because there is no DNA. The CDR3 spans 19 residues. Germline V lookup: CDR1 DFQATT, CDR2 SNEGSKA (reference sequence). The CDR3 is CSARATPGLAGSTYNEQFF.

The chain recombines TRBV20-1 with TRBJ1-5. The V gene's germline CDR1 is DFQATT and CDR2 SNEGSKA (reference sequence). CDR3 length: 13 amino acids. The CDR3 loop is CSARRDQNQPQHF.

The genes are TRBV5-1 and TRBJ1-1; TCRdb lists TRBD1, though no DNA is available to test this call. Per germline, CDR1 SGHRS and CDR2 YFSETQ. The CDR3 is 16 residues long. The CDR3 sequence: CASRSGQASMNTEAFF.

The CDR3 reads CASSQEGLGEAFF. The chain uses TRBV3-1 and TRBJ1-1; TCRdb picks TRBD1, but there is no DNA to check that call. CDR3 length equals 13 residues. Germline loops: CDR1 LGHDT, CDR2 YNNKEL (reference sequence).

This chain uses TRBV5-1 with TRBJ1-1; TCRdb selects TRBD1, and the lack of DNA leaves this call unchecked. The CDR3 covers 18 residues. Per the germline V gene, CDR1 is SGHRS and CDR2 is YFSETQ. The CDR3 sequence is CASSANAGTVSSRTEAFF.

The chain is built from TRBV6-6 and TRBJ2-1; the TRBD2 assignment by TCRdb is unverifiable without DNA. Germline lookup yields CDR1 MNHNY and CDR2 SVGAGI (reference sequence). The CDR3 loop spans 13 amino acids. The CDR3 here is CASSPTSGGNQFF.

CDR3 region: CASSSPALGTDTQYF. This chain links TRBV7-9 with TRBJ2-3. The CDR3 extends over 15 amino acids. The germline V gene has CDR1 SEHNR and CDR2 FQNEAQ (reference sequence).

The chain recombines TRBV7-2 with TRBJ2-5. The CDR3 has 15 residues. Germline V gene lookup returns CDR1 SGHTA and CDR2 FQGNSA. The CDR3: CASSFQFGSQETQYF.